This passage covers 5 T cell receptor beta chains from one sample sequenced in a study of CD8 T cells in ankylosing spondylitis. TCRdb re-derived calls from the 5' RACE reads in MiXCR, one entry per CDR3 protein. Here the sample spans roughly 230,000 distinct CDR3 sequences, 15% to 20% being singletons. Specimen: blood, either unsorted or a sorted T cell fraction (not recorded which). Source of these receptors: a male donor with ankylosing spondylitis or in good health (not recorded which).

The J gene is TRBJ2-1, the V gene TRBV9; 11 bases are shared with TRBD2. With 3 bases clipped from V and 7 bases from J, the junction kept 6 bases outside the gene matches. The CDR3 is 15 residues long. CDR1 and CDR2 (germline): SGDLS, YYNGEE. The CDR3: CASSGSGRAGNEQFF. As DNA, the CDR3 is TGTGCCAGCAGCGGTAGCGGGAGGGCCGGGAATGAGCAGTTCTTC.

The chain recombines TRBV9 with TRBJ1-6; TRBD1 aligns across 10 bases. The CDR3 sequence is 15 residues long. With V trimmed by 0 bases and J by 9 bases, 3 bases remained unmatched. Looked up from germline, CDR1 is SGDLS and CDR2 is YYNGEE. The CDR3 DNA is TGTGCCAGCAGCGTAGAGGGGACAGGGGCTTCACCCCTCCACTTT. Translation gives CASSVEGTGASPLHF.

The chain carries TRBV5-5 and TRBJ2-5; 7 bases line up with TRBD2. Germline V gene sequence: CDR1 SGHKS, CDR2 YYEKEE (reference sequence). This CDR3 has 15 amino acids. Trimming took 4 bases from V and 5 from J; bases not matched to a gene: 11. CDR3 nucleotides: TGTGCCAGCAGCGTGGGGGACTATAGTGGGGAGACCCAGTACTTC. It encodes CASSVGDYSGETQYF. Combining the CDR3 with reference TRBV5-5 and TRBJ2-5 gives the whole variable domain DAGVTQSPTHLIKTRGQQVTLRCSPISGHKSVSWYQQVLGQGPQFIFQYYEKEERGRGNFPDRFSARQFPNYSSELNVNALLLGDSALYLCASSVGDYSGETQYFGPGTRLLVL.

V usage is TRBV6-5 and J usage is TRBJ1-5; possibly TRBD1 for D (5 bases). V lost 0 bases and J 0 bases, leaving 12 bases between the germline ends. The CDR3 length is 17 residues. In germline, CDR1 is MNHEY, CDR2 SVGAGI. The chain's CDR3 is CASSYSVTDPSNQPQHF. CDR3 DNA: TGTGCCAGCAGTTACTCGGTGACAGACCCTAGCAATCAGCCCCAGCATTTT.

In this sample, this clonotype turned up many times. The CDR3 DNA is TGCGCCAGCAGCCAAGATTTTAATTTCAGGGGTTTTCGCCTCCACTTT. It specifies CASSQDFNFRGFRLHF. The chain carries TRBV4-1 and TRBJ1-6, with a weak D call TRBD1 (6 bases). CDR3 length equals 16 residues. The germline CDR1 and CDR2 sequences are MGHRA and YSYEKL. Trimming took 0 bases from V and 15 from J, leaving 21 bases between them.